The 13 T cell receptor beta chains below all came from one sample that was sequenced in a study of type 1 and type 2 diabetes patients (TCRdb year 2016). The sample was run on an Illumina MiSeq. TCRbeta CDR3 amplification used genomic DNA from the sorted T cell subsets as template. Multiplex PCR with 30 forward and 13 reverse primers amplified the TCRbeta CDR3 region. TCRdb trimmed public reads at Q25 via fastp, called clones via MiXCR and kept in-frame beta chains. All rows with the same CDR3 protein become a single entry with the most common DNA and genes. The table for this sample lists 270,000 or so distinct CDR3 sequences; around 47% of them were counted only once. The top ten clonotypes cover roughly 13% of the sample. Sequenced sample: peripheral blood mononuclear cells (PBMCs). These TCRs come from a man younger than 35 with type 2 diabetes.

This clonotype was observed a few times. The chain combines TRBV24-1 with TRBJ2-2; maybe TRBD1 (6 bases). The CDR3 sequence is 15 residues long. Germline-derived CDR1 and CDR2 are KGHDR and SFDVKD. V lost 9 bases, J lost 7 bases, and 20 bases lay in between. The CDR3, as DNA: TGTGCCACCCAGACCGGGACAACATGGGGCGGGGAGCTGTTTTTT. Translated, it gives CATQTGTTWGGELFF.

The chain links TRBV19 to TRBJ2-7; 12 bases match TRBD2. The CDR3 consists of 16 residues. CDR1 LNHDA and CDR2 SQIVND come from the germline V gene (reference sequence). Trimming at V came to 5 bases and at J to 2 bases, leaving 7 bases not matched to a gene. The DNA of the CDR3 is TGTGCCAGTAGTGTTCTGCCTAGCGGGGGGGCCTACGAGCAGTACTTC. Translation: CASSVLPSGGAYEQYF.

A word on this clonotype: This may come from a read error, since a much larger clone is one base off. The gene calls are TRBV30 and TRBJ1-1, with D perhaps TRBD1 (6 bases). In germline, CDR1 is GTSNPN, CDR2 SVGIG (reference sequence). Trimming took 8 bases from V and 7 from J, leaving 17 bases between them. The CDR3 has 12 residues. The CDR3, as DNA: TGTGCCCGGGATTTAATGGGACATGAAGCTTTCTTT. As protein: CARDLMGHEAFF.

V usage is TRBV28 and J usage is TRBJ2-7, with D perhaps matching TRBD2 (5 bases). Germline CDR1 reads MDHEN; CDR2 reads SYDVKM. This CDR3 region has 16 residues. Trimming stripped 6 bases from V and 7 bases from J, with 25 bases between. CDR3 amino acids: CASSLQRRLPQGEQYF. The CDR3 region has the DNA TGTGCCAGCAGCCTACAGAGGAGGCTCCCCCAAGGAGAGCAGTACTTC.

This clonotype was picked up a small number of times. This chain's CDR3 is CATSRASGLAGGLGETQYF. The CDR3 nucleotides are TGTGCCACCAGCAGAGCCTCGGGACTAGCGGGGGGGCTAGGTGAGACCCAGTACTTC. The chain carries TRBV15 and TRBJ2-5, with TRBD2 matching 16 bases. The V and J ends lost 1 base and 5 bases, in that order; junction bases with no gene match: 10. The CDR3 length is 19 residues. Germline lookup yields CDR1 LNHNV and CDR2 YYDKDF (reference sequence).

The V and J genes are TRBV29-1 and TRBJ2-5, with D perhaps TRBD1 or TRBD2 (5 bases each). This CDR3 spans 12 amino acids. Trimming cost V 6 bases and J 5 bases, with 13 bases left between them. In germline, CDR1 is SQVTM, CDR2 ANQGSEA. CDR3 in amino acids: CSVVDRGETQYF. The CDR3 region has the DNA TGCAGCGTAGTCGACAGAGGGGAGACCCAGTACTTC.

This rearrangement joins TRBV2 to TRBJ2-7; 8 positions match TRBD2. Germline CDR1 and CDR2: SNHLY and FYNNEI. The V gene end was trimmed by 7 bases and the J gene end by 6 bases; junction bases not matched to a gene: 11. The CDR3 consists of 14 residues. CDR3 in DNA: TGTGCCAGCAAATTACTAGCGGACGCGCGCGAGCAGTACTTC. This translates into CASKLLADAREQYF.

This clonotype occurred a few times. The CDR3 reads CASSYSGDRVSPLHF. Here the CDR3 DNA reads TGTGCCAGCAGTTACTCTGGGGACAGGGTTTCACCCCTCCACTTT. The J gene is TRBJ1-6, the V gene TRBV6-6, with 9 bases that match TRBD1. The CDR3 spans 15 residues. With 0 bases clipped from V and 9 bases from J, the junction kept 3 bases outside the gene matches. CDR1 is MNHNY and CDR2 is SVGAGI in the germline V gene (reference sequence).

This chain links TRBV7-2 with TRBJ1-3; 10 bases map to TRBD1. Germline lookup yields CDR1 SGHTA and CDR2 FQGNSA. Losses at the gene ends were 3 bases for V and 4 bases for J; bases not matched to a gene: 3. The CDR3 is 15 residues long. CDR3 region: CASSLTGQGGNTIYF. CDR3 nucleotides: TGTGCCAGCAGCTTGACGGGACAGGGGGGAAACACCATATATTTT.

V gene TRBV7-6 combines with J gene TRBJ2-7; TRBD1 is a possible D gene (5 bases). V dropped 3 bases and J dropped 0 bases, with 12 bases sitting between them. The length of the CDR3 is 15 residues. The germline gives CDR1 SGHVS, CDR2 FNYEAQ. The CDR3 reads CASSFRGLTSYEQYF. DNA of the CDR3: TGTGCCAGCAGCTTTAGGGGCCTCACCTCCTACGAGCAGTACTTC.

This rearrangement joins TRBV15 to TRBJ1-6; D is undetermined. V shed 0 bases and J shed 7 bases, with 10 bases lying between them. Germline CDR1 LNHNV, CDR2 YYDKDF (reference sequence). This CDR3 region has 15 residues. CDR3 coding DNA: TGTGCCACCAGCAGAGATACACAGAAAAATTCACCCCTCCACTTT. It is translated as CATSRDTQKNSPLHF. The full variable domain, with the rest looked up from reference TRBV15 and TRBJ1-6, is DAMVIQNPRYQVTQFGKPVTLSCSQTLNHNVMYWYQQKSSQAPKLLFHYYDKDFNNEADTPDNFQSRRPNTSFCFLDIRSPGLGDTAMYLCATSRDTQKNSPLHFGNGTRLTVT.

This chain links TRBV18 with TRBJ2-3, with a tentative D call TRBD2 (5 bases). V was pared by 4 bases and J by 4 bases, with 15 bases between. CDR3 length: 15 residues. CDR1 is KGHSH and CDR2 is LQKENI in the germline V gene. CDR3 protein: CASSRRTGTADTQYF. For the CDR3, the DNA is TGTGCCAGCTCACGAAGGACGGGAACGGCAGATACGCAGTATTTT.

This chain's CDR3 is CASSLSPGAESTDTQYF. In nucleotides, the CDR3 is TGTGCCAGCAGCCTAAGCCCAGGGGCGGAGAGCACAGATACGCAGTATTTT. This chain joins TRBV7-3 and TRBJ2-3, with D perhaps TRBD1 (6 bases). The CDR3 consists of 17 residues. With 5 bases removed from V and 0 bases from J, the gap between germline ends came to 18 bases. Germline lookup yields CDR1 SGHTA and CDR2 FQGTGA.